Detailed here is one T cell receptor (beta chain). The data were obtained in a study of T cell repertoires in cytomegalovirus infection. About the study: In public TCR beta signatures, there were indications of both CMV infection and matching HLA type.

TCRdb independently ran MiXCR on the reads; one entry per CDR3 protein. The table lists more than 400,000 distinct CDR3 sequences, about 30% of them singletons. The specimen was PBMCs. The TCR sequence derives from a human donor in good health (CMV status not recorded). Some clones in this sample may be carry-over from other donors' samples.

Here the CDR3 DNA reads TGTGCCAGCAGCTTAGGCGGGGCCGCATGGCCCCAGCATTTT. It encodes CASSLGGAAWPQHF. V gene TRBV11-2 combines with J gene TRBJ1-5, with a weak D call TRBD1 (5 bases). The CDR3 totals 14 residues. Deletions cut 1 base from V and 9 bases from J, with 13 bases between. The germline V gene encodes CDR1 SGHAT and CDR2 FQNNGV. Full variable domain (outside the CDR3, taken from reference TRBV11-2 and TRBJ1-5): EAGVAQSPRYKIIEKRQSVAFWCNPISGHATLYWYQQILGQGPKLLIQFQNNGVVDDSQLPKDRFSAERLKGVDSTLKIQPAKLEDSAVYLCASSLGGAAWPQHFGDGTRLSIL.